Listed below are T cell receptor beta chains from one sample, sequenced in a study of beta chain features in type 1 diabetes. Produced via immunoSEQ multiplex PCR; TCRdb's table is partial and in-frame only. Of roughly 150,000 clones in the sample, roughly 9% are singletons; the top ten hold roughly 0.7%. The material sequenced was central memory CD4+ T cells from blood. These TCRs come from a woman aged 25 to 39 with type 1 diabetes. CDR3s include the opening cysteine and the closing phenylalanine or tryptophan.

j_call v_call cdr3_aa
TRBJ2-5 TRBV2 CASSGLAGEETQYF
TRBJ2-5 TRBV6-6 CASRTGQKETQYF
TRBJ2-1 TRBV5-1 CASSPTGQGVGGEQFF
TRBJ2-4 TRBV10-2 CASSEGSWDIQYF
TRBJ2-5 TRBV14 CASSLLTSGETQYF
TRBJ2-6 TRBV28 CASSLRGSGANVLTF
TRBJ1-1 TRBV25-1 CASSGTGATTMNTEAFF
TRBJ1-4 TRBV7-6 CASSLVYSAVATNEKLFF
TRBJ1-4 TRBV9 CASSGGDRWGEKLFF
TRBJ2-7 TRBV7-9 CASSATASYEQYF
TRBJ1-1 TRBV30 CAWTYRDRNTEAFF
TRBJ1-5 TRBV28 CASSSLSQPQHF
TRBJ1-2 TRBV14 CASSQVRGTSEIYGYTF
TRBJ2-7 TRBV6-5 CASSPTGNRDEQYF
TRBJ2-3 TRBV14 CASSYGLAGSDTQYF
TRBJ2-7 TRBV9 CASSPRTGGGEQYF
TRBJ2-3 TRBV7-3 CASSLIGGSRADTQYF
TRBJ1-5 TRBV5-1 CASSSGEGGNQPQHF